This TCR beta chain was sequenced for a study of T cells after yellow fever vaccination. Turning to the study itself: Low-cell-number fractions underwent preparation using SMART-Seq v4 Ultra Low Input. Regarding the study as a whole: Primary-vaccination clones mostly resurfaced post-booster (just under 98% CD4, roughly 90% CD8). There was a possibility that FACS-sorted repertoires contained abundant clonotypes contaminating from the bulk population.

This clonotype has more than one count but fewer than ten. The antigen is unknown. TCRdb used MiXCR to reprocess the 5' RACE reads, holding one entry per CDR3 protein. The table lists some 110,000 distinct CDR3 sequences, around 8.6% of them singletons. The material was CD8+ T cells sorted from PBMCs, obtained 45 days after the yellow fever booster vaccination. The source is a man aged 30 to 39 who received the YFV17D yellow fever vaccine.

This CDR3 is CASSLLSGAAGETQYF. For the CDR3, the DNA is TGTGCCAGCAGTTTACTATCCGGTGCGGCTGGAGAGACCCAGTACTTC. The chain employs TRBV27 and TRBJ2-5; D uncertain. The CDR3 covers 16 residues. Trimming shortened V by 2 bases and J by 4 bases, and 17 bases separated the two germline ends. Germline V CDR1 and CDR2: MNHEY, SMNVEV (reference sequence).